These 27 T cell receptor beta chains share one sample of origin, sequenced in a study of blood T cell repertoires in COVID-19. Sequencing used immunoSEQ multiplex PCR; TCRdb keeps in-frame clones, though not all of them. Among roughly 500,000 clones listed, around nine tenths were seen once. Specimen: PBMCs or T cells enriched from blood (not recorded which). The receptors here all came from a woman aged 40 to 50 who had recovered from COVID-19.

The J gene is TRBJ1-1, the V gene TRBV4-1; perhaps TRBD1 as D (5 bases). V was pared by 3 bases and J by 0 bases, with 11 bases between. The CDR3 is 15 amino acids. In germline, CDR1 is MGHRA, CDR2 YSYEKL. CDR3 amino acids: CASSQAQGMNTEAFF. The DNA of the CDR3 is TGCGCCAGCAGCCAGGCTCAGGGTATGAACACTGAAGCTTTCTTT.

The J gene is TRBJ2-7, the V gene TRBV20-1, with D perhaps matching TRBD2 (5 bases). The V end was cut by 3 bases, the J end by 4 bases, with 13 bases between. Germline-derived CDR1 and CDR2 are DFQATT and SNEGSKA (reference sequence). The CDR3 extends over 13 amino acids. The DNA for the CDR3 is TGCAGTGCTAGTTCTGGAGGCTTATACGAGCAGTACTTC. Translated: CSASSGGLYEQYF.

The chain has TRBV7-8 and TRBJ2-7, with 11 positions matching TRBD2. This CDR3 is built from 13 residues. The germline V gene encodes CDR1 SGHVS and CDR2 FQNEAQ. CDR3: CATILAGGYEQYF. In DNA form, the CDR3 reads TGTGCGACCATTCTAGCGGGAGGATACGAGCAGTACTTC.

The chain combines TRBV30 with TRBJ1-5; no reliable D call. The germline gives CDR1 GTSNPN, CDR2 SVGIG (reference sequence). The CDR3 has 11 residues. Trimming stripped 4 bases from V and 4 bases from J, with 5 bases between. The CDR3: CAWTLNQPQHF. DNA of the CDR3: TGTGCCTGGACTTTGAATCAGCCCCAGCATTTT. The variable domain in full, completed from reference TRBV30 and TRBJ1-5, reads SQTIHQWPATLVQPVGSPLSLECTVEGTSNPNLYWYRQAAGRGLQLLFYSVGIGQISSEVPQNLSASRPQDRQFILSSKKLLLSDSGFYLCAWTLNQPQHFGDGTRLSIL.

The rearrangement joins TRBV6-2 or TRBV6-3 to TRBJ1-2; 7 bases are shared with TRBD1. This CDR3 contains 16 residues. The germline V gene has CDR1 MNHEY and CDR2 SVGEGT. After removal of 5 bases from V and 0 bases from J, the junction contained 9 bases not matched to a gene. The CDR3 DNA is TGTGCCAGCAGTGCTTGGACAGGAGCTACTAACTATGGCTACACCTTC. It is translated as CASSAWTGATNYGYTF.

The chain carries TRBV4-3 and TRBJ2-7, with TRBD1 identical over 7 bases. This CDR3 has 13 amino acids. V shed 4 bases, J shed 1 base, and the junction held 1 base outside the gene matches. Germline-derived CDR1 and CDR2 are LGHNA and YSLEER. This CDR3 is CASSRGQSYEQYF. DNA of the CDR3: TGCGCCAGCAGCCGGGGACAGTCCTACGAGCAGTACTTC.

This chain joins TRBV11-3 and TRBJ1-3, with TRBD1 matching 7 bases. The CDR3 extends over 15 amino acids. CDR1 SGHNT and CDR2 YENEEA come from the germline V gene. The V gene end was trimmed by 1 base and the J gene end by 2 bases; junction bases not matched to a gene: 2. CDR3 sequence: CASSLVTGAGNTIYF. The CDR3 DNA follows: TGTGCCAGCAGCTTAGTAACAGGGGCTGGAAACACCATATATTTT.

The V and J genes are TRBV19 and TRBJ1-2, with TRBD1 matching 10 bases. Germline V gene data show CDR1 as LNHDA and CDR2 as SQIVND (reference sequence). J lost 4 bases, V lost 1 base, and 6 bases had no gene match. This CDR3 is 16 amino acids long. This CDR3 is CASSIGDRGRIYGYTF. The CDR3 DNA reads TGTGCCAGTAGTATAGGGGACAGGGGAAGAATCTATGGCTACACCTTC. The variable domain in full, with the rest retrieved from reference TRBV19 and TRBJ1-2, is DGGITQSPKYLFRKEGQNVTLSCEQNLNHDAMYWYRQDPGQGLRLIYYSQIVNDFQKGDIAEGYSVSREKKESFPLTVTSAQKNPTAFYLCASSIGDRGRIYGYTFGSGTRLTVV.

This clone was observed once. The chain employs TRBV7-2 and TRBJ1-2; D is undetermined. The V and J ends lost 5 bases and 7 bases respectively, with 20 bases between them. There are 15 residues in the CDR3. Germline CDR1 and CDR2: SGHTA and FQGNSA. The CDR3 DNA reads TGTGCCAGCAGCCGCGATCGAACGTACGAGGTTGGCTACACCTTC. Amino acids: CASSRDRTYEVGYTF.

This clone appeared a single time. The rearrangement links TRBV15 to TRBJ2-7; 7 nucleotides match TRBD1. V dropped 0 bases and J dropped 9; count of bases not matched to a gene: 20. The CDR3 length is 18 residues. CDR1 is LNHNV, CDR2 YYDKDF, per germline (reference sequence). The CDR3 protein is CATSRDPGTAKYSSVQYF. CDR3 bases: TGTGCCACCAGCAGAGATCCGGGGACAGCTAAGTACAGTTCGGTGCAGTACTTC.

This chain links TRBV10-1 with TRBJ1-2, with 8 bases matching TRBD1. Germline lookup yields CDR1 WNHNN and CDR2 SYGVQD (reference sequence). This CDR3 has 13 residues. The V gene end was trimmed by 4 bases and the J gene end by 8 bases; junction bases not matched to a gene: 6. The CDR3 coding sequence is TGCGCCAGCAGTGGCCAGGGGGCAGGAGGCTACACCTTC. Translated: CASSGQGAGGYTF.

The chain is built from TRBV18 and TRBJ2-2; 10 bases are shared with TRBD2. Germline assignment: CDR1 KGHSH and CDR2 LQKENI. The CDR3 totals 21 residues. Losses at the gene ends were 2 bases for V and 4 bases for J; bases not matched to a gene: 19. CDR3 sequence (DNA): TGTGCCAGCTCACCAGTTCAACGGCTAGCGGGAGCCTCACGTATCACCGGGGAGCTGTTTTTT. Amino acids: CASSPVQRLAGASRITGELFF.

V gene TRBV18 combines with J gene TRBJ2-1; a weak D match, TRBD2 (5 bases). In germline, CDR1 is KGHSH, CDR2 LQKENI. CDR3 size: 16 residues. Trimming removed 0 bases from V and 5 bases from J, with 14 bases in between. CDR3 region: CASSPPEGRRNNEQFF. CDR3 DNA sequence: TGTGCCAGCTCACCACCAGAGGGCAGAAGGAACAATGAGCAGTTCTTC.

The V and J genes are TRBV4-3 and TRBJ2-1; tentative D call: TRBD1 (6 bases). The CDR3 is 15 residues long. Germline V gene lookup returns CDR1 LGHNA and CDR2 YSLEER. V was pared by 0 bases and J by 9 bases, with 15 bases between. The CDR3 sequence is CASSQDPAAGAEQFF. CDR3 sequence (DNA): TGCGCCAGCAGCCAAGATCCGGCGGCAGGGGCTGAGCAGTTCTTC.

The J gene is TRBJ2-3, the V gene TRBV5-1; TRBD2 agrees at 9 bases. This CDR3 contains 16 residues. The V gene end was trimmed by 4 bases and the J gene end by 1 base; junction bases not matched to a gene: 7. Germline assignment: CDR1 SGHRS and CDR2 YFSETQ. The CDR3, as DNA: TGCGCCAGCAGCCCGACTAGCGGAGGAGGCACAGATACGCAGTATTTT. It translates to CASSPTSGGGTDTQYF.

The chain links TRBV27 to TRBJ1-4; TRBD1 might be the D (6 bases). V dropped 3 bases and J dropped 8 bases, with 13 bases sitting between them. The germline V gene encodes CDR1 MNHEY and CDR2 SMNVEV (reference sequence). The CDR3 is 14 residues long. The CDR3 bases are TGTGCCAGCAGTTTCTTACAGGGTAGCGAAAAACTGTTTTTT. Translating gives CASSFLQGSEKLFF.

This chain uses TRBV19 with TRBJ1-5; D remains unclear. The V gene lost 0 bases and the J gene lost 4 bases, with 10 bases spanning the gap. CDR3 length equals 15 residues. From germline, CDR1 is LNHDA and CDR2 SQIVND (reference sequence). CDR3 sequence: CASSIDRQRNQPQHF. The CDR3 region has the DNA TGTGCCAGTAGTATAGATCGCCAGAGGAATCAGCCCCAGCATTTT.

The chain combines TRBV24-1 with TRBJ2-7, with TRBD1 identical over 8 bases. Looked up from germline, CDR1 is KGHDR and CDR2 is SFDVKD. The CDR3 has 14 amino acids. V gave up 8 bases and J gave up 6 bases; unmatched junction bases: 11. The CDR3 loop reads CATTRTGIFGEQYF. DNA of the CDR3: TGTGCCACCACAAGGACAGGGATCTTCGGCGAGCAGTACTTC.

The chain links TRBV4-2 to TRBJ2-7, with D hard to call. CDR3 length: 14 residues. CDR1 LGHNA and CDR2 YNFKEQ come from the germline V gene. Trimming took 1 base from V and 2 from J, leaving 9 bases between them. The CDR3 loop is CASSQGSPTYEQYF. As DNA, the CDR3 is TGTGCCAGCAGCCAAGGGAGCCCGACCTACGAGCAGTACTTC.

This chain connects TRBV5-1 to TRBJ1-2; 8 bases map to TRBD1. J lost 4 bases, V lost 4 bases, and 9 bases had no gene match. CDR3 length: 15 residues. In germline, CDR1 is SGHRS, CDR2 YFSETQ. Written as DNA, the CDR3 is TGCGCCAGCAGCCCCCTGTTGGACAGGGTCTATGGCTACACCTTC. As protein: CASSPLLDRVYGYTF. Full variable domain (remainder filled in from reference TRBV5-1 and TRBJ1-2): KAGVTQTPRYLIKTRGQQVTLSCSPISGHRSVSWYQQTPGQGLQFLFEYFSETQRNKGNFPGRFSGRQFSNSRSEMNVSTLELGDSALYLCASSPLLDRVYGYTFGSGTRLTVV.

To note about this clone: This same CDR3 is encoded by further DNA sequences in the sample. The V and J genes are TRBV5-1 and TRBJ2-1; D call uncertain. The CDR3 has 15 residues. The germline V and J ends were trimmed by 4 bases and 0 bases, with 11 bases remaining between them. Germline V CDR1 and CDR2: SGHRS, YFSETQ. CDR3 residues: CASSLASSSYNEQFF. Written as DNA, the CDR3 is TGCGCCAGCAGCCTGGCGTCTAGCTCCTACAATGAGCAGTTCTTC.

The sample holds one count of this clone. The CDR3 loop reads CASSDRMGASEAFF. CDR3 sequence (DNA): TGTGCCAGCAGTGATAGAATGGGGGCTTCTGAAGCTTTCTTT. The chain is built from TRBV2 and TRBJ1-1; tentatively, D is TRBD1 (6 bases). The germline V gene encodes CDR1 SNHLY and CDR2 FYNNEI. Trimming left V 3 bases short and J 6 bases short, with 14 bases between. The CDR3 spans 14 residues.

V usage is TRBV10-3 and J usage is TRBJ2-1; D unresolved. The ends were cut back, 0 bases at V and 2 bases at J, with 8 bases in the middle. Germline V gene data show CDR1 as ENHRY and CDR2 as SYGVKD. CDR3 length equals 15 residues. The CDR3: CAISESVPAYNEQFF. The CDR3, as DNA: TGTGCCATCAGTGAGTCGGTGCCAGCCTACAATGAGCAGTTCTTC.

The chain recombines TRBV11-3 with TRBJ1-1, with a possible D match to TRBD1 (5 bases). The CDR3 length is 13 residues. The germline V gene encodes CDR1 SGHNT and CDR2 YENEEA. Trimming removed 5 bases from V and 8 bases from J, with 15 bases in between. The CDR3 spells CASSTGSNKEAFF. The DNA for the CDR3 is TGTGCCAGCAGCACAGGATCGAACAAGGAAGCTTTCTTT.

The V gene is TRBV29-1, the J gene TRBJ2-5; perhaps TRBD2 as D (5 bases). This CDR3 comprises 13 residues. The germline CDR1 and CDR2 sequences are SQVTM and ANQGSEA. The V end lost 1 base, the J end lost 10 bases, and 16 bases lay between the germline ends. CDR3 sequence: CSVEGQRERDQYF. DNA for the CDR3: TGCAGCGTTGAAGGGCAGCGTGAGAGGGACCAGTACTTC.

The chain is built from TRBV10-3 and TRBJ2-5; 14 nucleotides match TRBD2. The V gene end was trimmed by 7 bases and the J gene end by 5 bases; junction bases not matched to a gene: 3. CDR1 ENHRY and CDR2 SYGVKD come from the germline V gene. This CDR3 has 14 amino acids. DNA of the CDR3: TGTGCCATCAAAGGGACTAGCGGGAGTGAGACCCAGTACTTC. It yields the protein CAIKGTSGSETQYF.

The chain is built from TRBV7-9 and TRBJ1-2; TRBD1 matches at 8 bases. With V trimmed by 2 bases and J by 7 bases, 3 bases remained unmatched. The CDR3 consists of 13 residues. Germline CDR1 SEHNR, CDR2 FQNEAQ (reference sequence). The CDR3 coding sequence is TGTGCCAGCAGCTTACCAGGGGGCTTTGGCTACACCTTC. Its protein is CASSLPGGFGYTF.